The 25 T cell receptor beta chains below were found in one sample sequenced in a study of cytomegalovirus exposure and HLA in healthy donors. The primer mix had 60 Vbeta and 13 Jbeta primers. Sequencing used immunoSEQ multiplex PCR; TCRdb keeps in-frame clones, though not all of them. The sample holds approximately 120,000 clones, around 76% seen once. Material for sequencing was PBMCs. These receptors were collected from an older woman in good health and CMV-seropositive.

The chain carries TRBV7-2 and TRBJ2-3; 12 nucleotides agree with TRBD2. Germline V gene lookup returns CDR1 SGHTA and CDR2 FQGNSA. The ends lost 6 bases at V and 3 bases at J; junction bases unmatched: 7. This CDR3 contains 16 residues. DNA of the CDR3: TGTGCCAGCAGTCAACGGACTAGCGGGATTACAGATACGCAGTATTTT. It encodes CASSQRTSGITDTQYF.

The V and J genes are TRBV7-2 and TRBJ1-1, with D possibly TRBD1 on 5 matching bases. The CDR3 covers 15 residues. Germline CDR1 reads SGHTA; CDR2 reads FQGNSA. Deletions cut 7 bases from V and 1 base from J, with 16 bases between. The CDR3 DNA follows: TGTGCCAGCACTATGGGGGGTCGAGGGAACACTGAAGCTTTCTTT. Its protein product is CASTMGGRGNTEAFF.

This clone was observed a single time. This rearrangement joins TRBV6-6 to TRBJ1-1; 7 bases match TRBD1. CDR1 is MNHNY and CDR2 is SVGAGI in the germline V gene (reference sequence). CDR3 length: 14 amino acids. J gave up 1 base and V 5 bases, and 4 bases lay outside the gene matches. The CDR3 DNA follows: TGTGCCAGCAGTCTGAGGACAGGGAACACTGAAGCTTTCTTT. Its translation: CASSLRTGNTEAFF.

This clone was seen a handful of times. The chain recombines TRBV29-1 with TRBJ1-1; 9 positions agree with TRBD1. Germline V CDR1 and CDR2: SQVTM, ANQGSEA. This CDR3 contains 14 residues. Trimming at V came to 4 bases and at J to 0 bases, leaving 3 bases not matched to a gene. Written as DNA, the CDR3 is TGCAGCGTTGTGGGACAGGGACTGAACACTGAAGCTTTCTTT. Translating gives CSVVGQGLNTEAFF. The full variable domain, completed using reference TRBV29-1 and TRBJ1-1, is SAVISQKPSRDICQRGTSLTIQCQVDSQVTMMFWYRQQPGQSLTLIATANQGSEATYESGFVIDKFPISRPNLTFSTLTVSNMSPEDSSIYLCSVVGQGLNTEAFFGQGTRLTVV.

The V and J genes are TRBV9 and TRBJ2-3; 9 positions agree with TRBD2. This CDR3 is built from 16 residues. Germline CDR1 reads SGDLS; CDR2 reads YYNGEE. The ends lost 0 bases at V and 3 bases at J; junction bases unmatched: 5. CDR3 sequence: CASSVAGTSRTDTQYF. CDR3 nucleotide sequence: TGTGCCAGCAGCGTAGCTGGGACTAGCAGGACAGATACGCAGTATTTT.

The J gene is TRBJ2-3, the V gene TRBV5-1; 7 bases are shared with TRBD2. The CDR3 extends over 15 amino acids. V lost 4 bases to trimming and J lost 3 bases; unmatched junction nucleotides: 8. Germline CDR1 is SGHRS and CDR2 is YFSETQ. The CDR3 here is CASSVEGGSTDTQYF. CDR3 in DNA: TGCGCCAGCAGCGTCGAAGGCGGGAGTACAGATACGCAGTATTTT.

The CDR3 protein is CASSRDRGNYGYTF. The CDR3, as DNA: TGTGCCAGCAGCCGGGACAGGGGAAACTATGGCTACACCTTC. The V and J genes are TRBV6-5 and TRBJ1-2, with 10 bases identical to TRBD1. Germline values: CDR1 MNHEY, CDR2 SVGAGI. The CDR3 is 14 amino acids. Unmatched junction bases numbered 3, after V lost 6 bases and J lost 2 bases.

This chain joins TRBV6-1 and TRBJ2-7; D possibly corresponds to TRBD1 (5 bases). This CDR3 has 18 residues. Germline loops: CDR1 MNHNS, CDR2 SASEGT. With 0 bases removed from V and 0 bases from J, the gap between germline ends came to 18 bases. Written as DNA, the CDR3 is TGTGCCAGCAGTGAAGCGCTTCAGACAGCGACCAGCTCCTACGAGCAGTACTTC. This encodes CASSEALQTATSSYEQYF.

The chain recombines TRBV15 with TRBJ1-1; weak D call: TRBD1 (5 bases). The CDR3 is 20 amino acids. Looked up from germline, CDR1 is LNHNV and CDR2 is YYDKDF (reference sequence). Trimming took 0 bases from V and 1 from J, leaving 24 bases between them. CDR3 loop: CATSRDLQGWITKQNTEAFF. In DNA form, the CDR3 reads TGTGCCACCAGCAGAGATCTCCAGGGTTGGATAACGAAGCAGAACACTGAAGCTTTCTTT.

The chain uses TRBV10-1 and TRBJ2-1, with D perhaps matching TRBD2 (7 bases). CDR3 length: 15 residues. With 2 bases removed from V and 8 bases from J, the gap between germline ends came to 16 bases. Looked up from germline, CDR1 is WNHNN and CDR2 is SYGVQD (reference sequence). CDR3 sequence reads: CASSERGGVQYEQFF. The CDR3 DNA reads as TGCGCCAGCAGTGAGAGGGGGGGCGTCCAATATGAGCAGTTCTTC.

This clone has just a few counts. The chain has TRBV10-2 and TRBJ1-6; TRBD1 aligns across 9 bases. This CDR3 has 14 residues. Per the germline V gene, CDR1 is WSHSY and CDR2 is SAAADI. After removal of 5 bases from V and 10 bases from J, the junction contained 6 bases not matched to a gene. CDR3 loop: CASSQGQGGSPLHF. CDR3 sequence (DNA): TGCGCCAGCAGTCAGGGACAGGGCGGCTCACCCCTCCACTTT.

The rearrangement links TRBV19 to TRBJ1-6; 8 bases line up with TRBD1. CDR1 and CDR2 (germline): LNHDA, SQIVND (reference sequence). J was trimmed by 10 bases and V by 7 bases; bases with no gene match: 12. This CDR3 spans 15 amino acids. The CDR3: CASTDRGLGRSPLHF. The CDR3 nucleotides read TGTGCCAGTACCGACAGGGGTCTAGGACGATCACCCCTCCACTTT. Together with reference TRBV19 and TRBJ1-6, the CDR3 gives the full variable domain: DGGITQSPKYLFRKEGQNVTLSCEQNLNHDAMYWYRQDPGQGLRLIYYSQIVNDFQKGDIAEGYSVSREKKESFPLTVTSAQKNPTAFYLCASTDRGLGRSPLHFGNGTRLTVT.

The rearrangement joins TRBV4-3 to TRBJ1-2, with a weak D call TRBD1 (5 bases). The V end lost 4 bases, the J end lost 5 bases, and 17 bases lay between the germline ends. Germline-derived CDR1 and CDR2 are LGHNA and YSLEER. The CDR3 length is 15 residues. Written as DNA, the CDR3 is TGCGCCAGCAGCCCCGGGGGAGGGCTGGGTTATGGCTACACCTTC. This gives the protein CASSPGGGLGYGYTF.

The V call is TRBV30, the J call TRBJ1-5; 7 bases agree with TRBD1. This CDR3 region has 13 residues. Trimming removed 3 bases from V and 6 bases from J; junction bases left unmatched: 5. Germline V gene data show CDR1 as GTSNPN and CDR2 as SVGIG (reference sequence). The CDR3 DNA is TGTGCCTGGAGGCAACAGGGGAGTCAGCCCCAGCATTTT. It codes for CAWRQQGSQPQHF.

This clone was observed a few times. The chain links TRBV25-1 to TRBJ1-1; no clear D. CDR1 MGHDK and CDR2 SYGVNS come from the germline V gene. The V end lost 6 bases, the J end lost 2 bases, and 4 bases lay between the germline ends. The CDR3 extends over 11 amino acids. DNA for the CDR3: TGTGCCAGCAGGGGCAACACTGAAGCTTTCTTT. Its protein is CASRGNTEAFF.

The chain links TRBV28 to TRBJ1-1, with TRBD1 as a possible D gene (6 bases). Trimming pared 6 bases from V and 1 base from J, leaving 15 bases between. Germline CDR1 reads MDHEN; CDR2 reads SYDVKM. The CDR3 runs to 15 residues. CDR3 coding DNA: TGTGCCAGCAGCCAGGGGAGTTCGGGGAACACTGAAGCTTTCTTT. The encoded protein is CASSQGSSGNTEAFF.

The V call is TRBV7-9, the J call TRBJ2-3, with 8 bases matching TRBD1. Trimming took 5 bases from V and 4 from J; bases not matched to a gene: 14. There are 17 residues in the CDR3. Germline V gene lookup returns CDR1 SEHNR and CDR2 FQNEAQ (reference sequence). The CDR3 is CASSLTATGVTPDTQYF. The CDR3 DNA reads TGTGCCAGCAGCCTGACCGCGACAGGGGTTACGCCAGATACGCAGTATTTT. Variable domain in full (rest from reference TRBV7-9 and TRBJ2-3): DTGVSQNPRHKITKRGQNVTFRCDPISEHNRLYWYRQTLGQGPEFLTYFQNEAQLEKSRLLSDRFSAERPKGSFSTLEIQRTEQGDSAMYLCASSLTATGVTPDTQYFGPGTRLTVL.

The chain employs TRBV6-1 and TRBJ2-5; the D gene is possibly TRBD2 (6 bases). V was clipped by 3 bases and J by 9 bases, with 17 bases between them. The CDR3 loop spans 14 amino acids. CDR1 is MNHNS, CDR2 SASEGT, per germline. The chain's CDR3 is CASSDLGAGSPQYF. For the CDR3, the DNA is TGTGCCAGCAGTGATCTCGGGGCGGGGAGTCCCCAGTACTTC.

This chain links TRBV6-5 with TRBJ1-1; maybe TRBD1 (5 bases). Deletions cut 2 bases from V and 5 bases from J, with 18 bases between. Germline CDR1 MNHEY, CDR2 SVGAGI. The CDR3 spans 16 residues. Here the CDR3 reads CASSYVSGARGTEAFF. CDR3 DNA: TGTGCCAGCAGTTACGTGAGCGGGGCCAGAGGGACTGAAGCTTTCTTT.

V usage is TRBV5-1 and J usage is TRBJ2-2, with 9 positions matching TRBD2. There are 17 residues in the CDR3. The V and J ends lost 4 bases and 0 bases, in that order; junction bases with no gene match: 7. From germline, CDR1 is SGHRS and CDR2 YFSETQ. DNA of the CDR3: TGCGCCAGCAGCCCCGGTCCTAGCGGGGCGAACACCGGGGAGCTGTTTTTT. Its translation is CASSPGPSGANTGELFF. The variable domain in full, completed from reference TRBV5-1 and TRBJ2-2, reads KAGVTQTPRYLIKTRGQQVTLSCSPISGHRSVSWYQQTPGQGLQFLFEYFSETQRNKGNFPGRFSGRQFSNSRSEMNVSTLELGDSALYLCASSPGPSGANTGELFFGEGSRLTVL.

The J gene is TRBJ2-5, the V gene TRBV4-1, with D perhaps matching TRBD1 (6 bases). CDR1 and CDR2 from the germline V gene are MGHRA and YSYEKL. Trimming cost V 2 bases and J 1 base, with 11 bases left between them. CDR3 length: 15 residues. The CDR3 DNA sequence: TGCGCCAGCAGCCAACTAAGACAGGTCCAAGAGACCCAGTACTTC. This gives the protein CASSQLRQVQETQYF.

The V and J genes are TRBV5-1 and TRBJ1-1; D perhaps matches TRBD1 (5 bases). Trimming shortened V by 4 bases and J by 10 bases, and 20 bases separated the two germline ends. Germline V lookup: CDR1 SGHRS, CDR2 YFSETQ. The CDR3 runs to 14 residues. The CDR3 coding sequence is TGCGCCAGCAGCGCTACTTCCTCAGGGCTGGGAGCTTTCTTT. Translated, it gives CASSATSSGLGAFF.

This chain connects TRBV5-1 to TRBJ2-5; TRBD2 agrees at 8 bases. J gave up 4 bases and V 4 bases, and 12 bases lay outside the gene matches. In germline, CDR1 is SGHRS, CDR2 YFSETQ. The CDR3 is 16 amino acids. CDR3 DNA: TGCGCCAGCAGCCCTCGGGCGGGAGGAGGAGGAGAGACCCAGTACTTC. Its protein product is CASSPRAGGGGETQYF. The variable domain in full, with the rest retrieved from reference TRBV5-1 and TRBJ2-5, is KAGVTQTPRYLIKTRGQQVTLSCSPISGHRSVSWYQQTPGQGLQFLFEYFSETQRNKGNFPGRFSGRQFSNSRSEMNVSTLELGDSALYLCASSPRAGGGGETQYFGPGTRLLVL.

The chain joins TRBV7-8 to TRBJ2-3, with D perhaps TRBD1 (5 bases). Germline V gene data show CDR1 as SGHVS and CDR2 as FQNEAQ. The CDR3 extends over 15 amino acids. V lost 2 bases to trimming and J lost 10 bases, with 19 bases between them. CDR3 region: CASSLNLRGQGPQYF. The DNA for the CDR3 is TGTGCCAGCAGCTTAAACCTACGAGGACAAGGGCCGCAGTATTTT.

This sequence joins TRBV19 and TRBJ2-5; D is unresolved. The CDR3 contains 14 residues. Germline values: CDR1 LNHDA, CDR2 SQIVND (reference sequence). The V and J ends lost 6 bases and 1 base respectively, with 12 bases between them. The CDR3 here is CASSPTAVQETQYF. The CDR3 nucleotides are TGTGCCAGTAGCCCCACAGCCGTCCAAGAGACCCAGTACTTC.